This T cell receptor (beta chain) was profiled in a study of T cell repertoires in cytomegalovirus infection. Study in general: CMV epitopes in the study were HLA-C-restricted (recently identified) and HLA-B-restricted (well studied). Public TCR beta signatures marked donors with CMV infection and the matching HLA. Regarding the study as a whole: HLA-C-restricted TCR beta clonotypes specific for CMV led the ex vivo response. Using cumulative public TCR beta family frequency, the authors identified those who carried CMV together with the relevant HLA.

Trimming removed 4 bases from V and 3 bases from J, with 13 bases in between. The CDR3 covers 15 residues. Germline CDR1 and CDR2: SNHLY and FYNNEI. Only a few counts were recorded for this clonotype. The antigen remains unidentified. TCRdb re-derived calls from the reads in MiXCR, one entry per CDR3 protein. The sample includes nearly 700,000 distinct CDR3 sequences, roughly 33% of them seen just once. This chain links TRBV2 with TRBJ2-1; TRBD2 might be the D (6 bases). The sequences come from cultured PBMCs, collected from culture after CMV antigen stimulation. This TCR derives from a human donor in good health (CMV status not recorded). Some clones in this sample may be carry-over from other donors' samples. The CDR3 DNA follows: TGTGCCAGCAGTGGGGAGCGGGCTAGCTACAATGAGCAGTTCTTC. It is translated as CASSGERASYNEQFF.